Shown below are 18 T cell receptor beta chains from a single sample sequenced in a study of CD8+ T cells in alopecia areata. Isolated RNA was reverse transcribed into cDNA used as the sequencing template. Generated by immunoSEQ multiplex PCR, the TCRdb table keeps only in-frame clones and is missing some. The table lists around 100,000 clones, around 86% of them singletons. Stated treatment: oral pan-JAK inhibitor, 5-10 mg twice daily. This sample comprised CD8+ T cells sorted from blood, obtained at approximately week 31, from a patient treated with tofacitinib. Every receptor here comes from a human donor with alopecia areata.

This clone showed up just a few times. Other nucleotide sequences from this sample produce the same CDR3. This chain connects TRBV30 to TRBJ2-7, with D tentatively TRBD1 (6 bases). The CDR3 consists of 13 residues. The germline CDR1 and CDR2 sequences are GTSNPN and SVGIG (reference sequence). Trimming took 0 bases from V and 1 from J, leaving 7 bases between them. CDR3 bases: TGTGCCTGGAGTGTGGGGGCATCCTACGAGCAGTACTTC. Its translation: CAWSVGASYEQYF.

The rearrangement links TRBV7-2 to TRBJ2-5; no clear D. Germline loops: CDR1 SGHTA, CDR2 FQGNSA. The CDR3 is made up of 16 amino acids. V lost 6 bases to trimming and J lost 0 bases, with 17 bases between them. Written as DNA, the CDR3 is TGTGCCAGCAGTCCTTTGCGTTATGGCCACCAAGAGACCCAGTACTTC. Translated: CASSPLRYGHQETQYF.

The chain is built from TRBV18 and TRBJ2-1, with 9 bases fitting TRBD1. Germline CDR1 and CDR2: KGHSH and LQKENI. After removal of 3 bases from V and 0 bases from J, the junction contained 6 bases not matched to a gene. This CDR3 has 17 residues. DNA for the CDR3: TGTGCCAGCTCACCTTGGACAGGGGACGACTCCTACAATGAGCAGTTCTTC. Translation: CASSPWTGDDSYNEQFF.

The gene calls are TRBV5-1 and TRBJ2-1, with 13 bases fitting TRBD2. The CDR3 totals 16 residues. The V segment lost 4 bases and the J segment 5 bases; nucleotides outside the gene matches: 6. The germline gives CDR1 SGHRS, CDR2 YFSETQ. CDR3 in amino acids: CASSPGTSGIHNEQFF. CDR3 in DNA: TGCGCCAGCAGCCCGGGGACTAGCGGGATCCACAATGAGCAGTTCTTC.

The chain has TRBV29-1 and TRBJ2-7; D might be TRBD2 (6 bases). The CDR3 consists of 12 residues. Germline V gives CDR1 SQVTM, CDR2 ANQGSEA. Trimming pared 6 bases from V and 5 bases from J, leaving 14 bases between. The chain's CDR3 is CSVVRGTHEQYF. In nucleotides, the CDR3 is TGCAGCGTAGTCCGGGGGACCCACGAGCAGTACTTC.

To note about this clone: The same CDR3 also results from other DNA sequences found in this sample. V gene TRBV7-9 combines with J gene TRBJ2-7; D not resolved. Trimming left V 3 bases short and J 3 bases short, with 3 bases between. The CDR3 is made up of 11 amino acids. Germline-derived CDR1 and CDR2 are SEHNR and FQNEAQ (reference sequence). The CDR3 sequence: CASSFSYEQYF. The CDR3 DNA sequence: TGTGCCAGCAGCTTTAGCTACGAGCAGTACTTC.

The chain couples TRBV19 to TRBJ2-1; D is unclear. Trimming stripped 6 bases from V and 6 bases from J, with 12 bases between. Germline CDR1 reads LNHDA; CDR2 reads SQIVND (reference sequence). The CDR3 sequence is 13 residues long. CDR3 sequence: CASSLTAINEQFF. For the CDR3, the DNA is TGTGCCAGTAGCCTGACGGCTATCAATGAGCAGTTCTTC. The full variable domain, with the rest looked up from reference TRBV19 and TRBJ2-1, is DGGITQSPKYLFRKEGQNVTLSCEQNLNHDAMYWYRQDPGQGLRLIYYSQIVNDFQKGDIAEGYSVSREKKESFPLTVTSAQKNPTAFYLCASSLTAINEQFFGPGTRLTVL.

The gene calls are TRBV4-2 and TRBJ2-3; the D gene is possibly TRBD2 (6 bases). Germline CDR1 LGHNA, CDR2 YNFKEQ. This CDR3 is 17 amino acids long. V was shortened by 6 bases and J by 5 bases, with 24 bases between the two germline ends. The CDR3 loop reads CASRPTWNPTRGDTQYF. The CDR3 DNA is TGTGCCAGCAGACCGACCTGGAACCCCACGCGGGGAGATACGCAGTATTTT.

The chain uses TRBV21-1 and TRBJ2-2. TRBV21-1 is a known pseudogene. The CDR3 spans 14 residues. The CDR3 spells CASSKEVSPGELFF. The CDR3 DNA is TGTGCCAGCAGCAAAGAGGTTTCGCCCGGGGAGCTGTTTTTT.

This clone has just a few counts. The V gene is TRBV5-1, the J gene TRBJ2-7, with D possibly being TRBD2 (5 bases). The germline V gene encodes CDR1 SGHRS and CDR2 YFSETQ. The CDR3 totals 15 residues. With 4 bases removed from V and 2 bases from J, the gap between germline ends came to 16 bases. CDR3 region: CASSGRESGTYEQYF. CDR3 DNA: TGCGCCAGCAGCGGTAGGGAGAGTGGAACCTACGAGCAGTACTTC.

The chain links TRBV29-1 to TRBJ2-7; D not resolved. V was cut by 4 bases and J by 7 bases, with 11 bases left in between. This CDR3 region has 11 residues. Germline CDR1 and CDR2: SQVTM and ANQGSEA. In DNA, the CDR3 is TGCAGCGTTGCGAACGAGGAAGAGCAGTACTTC. Its translation is CSVANEEEQYF.

J is TRBJ2-1 and V is TRBV7-8; 9 positions match TRBD2. The CDR3 spans 17 residues. V lost 3 bases to trimming and J lost 7 bases; unmatched junction nucleotides: 13. Germline V gene data show CDR1 as SGHVS and CDR2 as FQNEAQ. The CDR3: CASSLVRREGHSNEQFF. The CDR3 region has the DNA TGTGCCAGCAGCTTGGTAAGGCGGGAGGGCCACAGTAATGAGCAGTTCTTC.

This chain joins TRBV30 and TRBJ1-1; D is ambiguous. The germline V gene has CDR1 GTSNPN and CDR2 SVGIG (reference sequence). V lost 8 bases and J 7 bases, leaving 8 bases between the germline ends. The length of the CDR3 is 9 residues. In nucleotides, the CDR3 is TGTGCCGTTGACAATGAAGCTTTCTTT. Translation gives CAVDNEAFF.

This clone has only a few counts. The rearrangement uses TRBV4-1 and TRBJ2-2; 8 nucleotides line up with TRBD2. V shed 4 bases, J shed 4 bases, and the junction held 8 bases outside the gene matches. The CDR3 runs to 16 residues. Germline lookup yields CDR1 MGHRA and CDR2 YSYEKL. The CDR3 sequence is CASSRNTGTSTGELFF. Written as DNA, the CDR3 is TGCGCCAGCAGCCGCAACACCGGGACTAGCACCGGGGAGCTGTTTTTT.

The rearrangement links TRBV4-1 to TRBJ2-7; TRBD1 aligns across 10 bases. V gave up 4 bases and J gave up 4 bases; unmatched junction bases: 4. The CDR3 loop spans 14 amino acids. Germline V gene lookup returns CDR1 MGHRA and CDR2 YSYEKL. The CDR3 reads CASSRDRGRYEQYF. The CDR3 DNA reads as TGCGCCAGCAGCCGGGACAGGGGAAGGTACGAGCAGTACTTC.

This clone appeared a single time. This chain connects TRBV10-2 to TRBJ2-1; D not certain. CDR1 WSHSY and CDR2 SAAADI come from the germline V gene. V was shortened by 6 bases and J by 2 bases, with 20 bases between the two germline ends. The CDR3 totals 17 residues. CDR3 sequence reads: CASSPSPGRSAYNEQFF. DNA for the CDR3: TGCGCCAGCAGCCCTTCACCAGGCCGGAGCGCCTACAATGAGCAGTTCTTC.

The chain is built from TRBV30 and TRBJ2-7, with a weak D call TRBD2 (6 bases). Germline CDR1 is GTSNPN and CDR2 is SVGIG (reference sequence). The CDR3 has 14 amino acids. V shed 4 bases and J shed 6 bases, with 19 bases lying between them. The CDR3 DNA follows: TGTGCCTGGACCGCCGGCGGGAATCAGGGCGAGCAGTACTTC. Protein sequence: CAWTAGGNQGEQYF.

This rearrangement joins TRBV30 to TRBJ2-7; D not certain. Trimming stripped 1 base from V and 2 bases from J, with 9 bases between. This CDR3 region has 13 residues. Germline CDR1 GTSNPN, CDR2 SVGIG (reference sequence). The DNA for the CDR3 is TGTGCCTGGAGTGATAGGGTCACCTACGAGCAGTACTTC. Amino acids: CAWSDRVTYEQYF.